A selection of T cell receptor beta chains follows, all from one sample in a study of shared clonotypes between healthy human individuals. The data were produced by immunoSEQ multiplex PCR, yet TCRdb's version contains in-frame clones alone and is incomplete. This sample has roughly 2,500,000 clones; roughly 93% occur once, and the top ten carry roughly 0.39%. The sample was naive CD4+ T cells from PBMCs. Every receptor here comes from a man aged 18-30 years in good health. Some clones in this sample may be carry-over from other donors' samples. The CDR3 runs from the conserved cysteine through the conserved F or W. The D gene is left open where the match is weak.

>-|TRBJ2-2|TRBV2|15
CASSFITGLSGELFF
>-|TRBJ1-6|TRBV25-1|15
CASSDSGLEGAPLHF
>TRBD2|TRBJ2-7|TRBV9|13
CASSPGLAGDTYF
>TRBD2|TRBJ2-3|TRBV11-2|15
CASSFGLAGTDTQYF
>TRBD1|TRBJ1-1|TRBV4-3|17
CASSQDFGQVRGTEAFF
>-|TRBJ1-2|TRBV7-2|12
CASSLDREGYTF
>TRBD1|TRBJ2-1|TRBV29-1|16
CSAPGTGILEYNEQFF
>-|TRBJ2-3|TRBV28|15
CASSTPQGYTDTQYF
>-|TRBJ2-7|TRBV28|13
CASSLGQTYEQYF
>-|TRBJ2-2|TRBV5-1|16
CASSLATVTNTGELFF
>-|TRBJ1-2|TRBV28|16
CASSLLARSFNYGYTF
>TRBD2|TRBJ2-5|TRBV9|16
CASSFGGGRGEETQYF
>-|TRBJ1-2|TRBV6-5|15
CASSRLTGRGYGYTF
>-|TRBJ2-7|TRBV28|15
CASSLSSLGKDEQYF
>-|TRBJ2-1|TRBV10-2|14
CASSVSSPYNEQFF
>TRBD1|TRBJ1-3|TRBV27|14
CASRGDSSGNTIYF
>-|TRBJ2-4|TRBV29-1|14
CSAPLSGAKNIQYF
>-|TRBJ2-7|TRBV18|18
CASSQSPQAGQRGYEQYF
>TRBD2|TRBJ2-1|TRBV18|15
CASSPMAGGYNEQFF
>-|TRBJ1-1|TRBV7-9|16
CASSSPGRGHNTEAFF
>-|TRBJ2-7|TRBV5-6|13
CASSPQIPYEQYF
>TRBD2|TRBJ2-7|TRBV10-3|14
CAIRGPAGVDEQYF
>TRBD1|TRBJ2-2|TRBV4-2|16
CASSQGYRGDTGELFF